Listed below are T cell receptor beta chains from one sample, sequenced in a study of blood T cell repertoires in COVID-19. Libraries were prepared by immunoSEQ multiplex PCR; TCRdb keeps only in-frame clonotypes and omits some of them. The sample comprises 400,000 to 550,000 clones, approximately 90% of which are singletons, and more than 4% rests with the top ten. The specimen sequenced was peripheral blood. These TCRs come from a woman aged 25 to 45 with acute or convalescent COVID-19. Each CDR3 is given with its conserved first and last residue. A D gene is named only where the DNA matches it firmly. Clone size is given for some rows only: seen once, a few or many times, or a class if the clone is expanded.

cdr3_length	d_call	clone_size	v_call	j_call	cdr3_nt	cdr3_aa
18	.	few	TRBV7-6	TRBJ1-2	TGTGCCAGCAGCTTATGTAGCGGCGCTCAGGGAACCGAGTGTGGCTACACCTTC	CASSLCSGAQGTECGYTF
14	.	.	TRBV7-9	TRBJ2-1	TGTGCCAGCAGCTCTCAGGGGAACAACAATGAGCAGTTCTTC	CASSSQGNNNEQFF
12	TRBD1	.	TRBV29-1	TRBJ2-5	TGCAGCGTTGCTGGGACAGGGGAGACCCAGTACTTC	CSVAGTGETQYF
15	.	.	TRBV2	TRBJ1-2	TGTGCCAGCAGTGAATTGGGACTGACCAACTATGGCTACACCTTC	CASSELGLTNYGYTF
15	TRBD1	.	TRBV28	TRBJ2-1	TGTGCCAGCAGTTTCGCGGGACAGGGGGCGAATGAGCAGTTCTTC	CASSFAGQGANEQFF
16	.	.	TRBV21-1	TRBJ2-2	TGTGCCAGCAGCCCCCGGGACAGGGGCGACACCGGGGAGCTGTTTTTT	CASSPRDRGDTGELFF
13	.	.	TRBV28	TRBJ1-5	TGTGCCAGCAGTAGGACAGTCAATCAGCCCCAGCATTTT	CASSRTVNQPQHF
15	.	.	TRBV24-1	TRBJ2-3	TGTGCCACCAGTGACTCTGGACAGTTCACAGATACGCAGTATTTT	CATSDSGQFTDTQYF
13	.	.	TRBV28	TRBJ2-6	TGTGCCAGCTCGGGTTCTGGGGCCAACGTCCTGACTTTC	CASSGSGANVLTF
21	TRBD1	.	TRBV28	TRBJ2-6	TGTGCCAGCAGTTTATCGGACAGGACCCCCAGGCTTGACTCTGGGGCCAACGTCCTGACTTTC	CASSLSDRTPRLDSGANVLTF
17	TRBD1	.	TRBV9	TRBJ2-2	TGTGCCAGCACCCCCAACTCCGGGACAGGGTTTGTAGGGGAGCTGTTTTTT	CASTPNSGTGFVGELFF
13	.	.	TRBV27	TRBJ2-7	TGTGCCAGCTCCGGGGGTTCATTGGGCGAGCAGTACTTC	CASSGGSLGEQYF
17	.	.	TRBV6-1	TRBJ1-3	TGTGCCAGCAGTGAAGAGCCGGGAGGGGGGGCTGGAAACACCATATATTTT	CASSEEPGGGAGNTIYF
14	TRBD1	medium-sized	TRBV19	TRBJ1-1	TGTGCCAGCCGTAGGGACAGGGATCCGTCTGAAGCTTTCTTT	CASRRDRDPSEAFF
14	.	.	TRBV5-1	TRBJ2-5	TGCGCCAGCAGCCCGGGCGGGCGTCAAGAGACCCAGTACTTC	CASSPGGRQETQYF
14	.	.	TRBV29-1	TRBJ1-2	TGCAGCGTTGATGAGGTGGTCCGCTATTATGGCTACACCTTC	CSVDEVVRYYGYTF
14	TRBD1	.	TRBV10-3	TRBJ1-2	TGTGCCATCAGTGTGCAGGGGGCGGACTATGGCTACACCTTC	CAISVQGADYGYTF
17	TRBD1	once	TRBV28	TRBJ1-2	TGTGCCAGCAGTTTAGCCCCCTGGACAGGGCTGGGCTATGGCTACACCTTC	CASSLAPWTGLGYGYTF
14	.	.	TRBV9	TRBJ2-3	TGTGCCAGCAGCCCAGGGGCCCAGGCAGATACGCAGTATTTT	CASSPGAQADTQYF
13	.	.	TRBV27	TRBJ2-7	TGTGCCAGCAACGCGGGGTCAGTGGGGGAGCAGTACTTC	CASNAGSVGEQYF
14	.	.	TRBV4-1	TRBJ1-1	TGCGCCAGCAGCCAAGTTCGGGGTTACACTGAAGCTTTCTTT	CASSQVRGYTEAFF
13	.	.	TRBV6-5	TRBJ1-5	TGTGCCAGCAGGTCTACAGTGAATCAGCCCCAGCATTTT	CASRSTVNQPQHF
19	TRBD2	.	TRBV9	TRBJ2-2	TGTGCCAGCAGCGCCCAGCCGCTGGGAGCGGGGACCAACACCGGGGAGCTGTTTTTT	CASSAQPLGAGTNTGELFF
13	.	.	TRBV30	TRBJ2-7	TGTGCCTGGACGGACAGAACAACCTACGAGCAGTACTTC	CAWTDRTTYEQYF
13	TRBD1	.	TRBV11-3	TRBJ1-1	TGTGCCAGCAGTTCCACAGGGGACACTGAAGCTTTCTTT	CASSSTGDTEAFF
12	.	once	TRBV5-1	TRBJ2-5	TGCGCCAGCAGTTACGAAGCAGAGACCCAGTACTTC	CASSYEAETQYF
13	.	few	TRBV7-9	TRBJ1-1	TGTGCCAGCAGCTTCGGACAGCACACTGAAGCTTTCTTT	CASSFGQHTEAFF
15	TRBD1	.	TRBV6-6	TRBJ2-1	TGTGCCAGCAGTTACGGGACAGGGGTGGGCAATGAGCAGTTCTTC	CASSYGTGVGNEQFF
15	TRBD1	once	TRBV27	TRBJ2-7	TGTGCCAGCAGTTTACGTCAGGGGGCTACCTACGAGCAGTACTTC	CASSLRQGATYEQYF
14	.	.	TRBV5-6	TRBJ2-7	TGTGCCAGCAGCGGAGACTCTTCCCCTTACGAGCAGTACTTC	CASSGDSSPYEQYF
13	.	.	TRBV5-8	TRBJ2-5	TGTGCCAGCAGCTTGTACGGCCAAGAGACCCAGTACTTC	CASSLYGQETQYF
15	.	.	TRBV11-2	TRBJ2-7	TGTGCCAGCAGCTCTCCGGGAGACTCTCGTTACGAGCAGTACTTC	CASSSPGDSRYEQYF
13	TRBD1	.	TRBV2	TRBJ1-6	TGTGCCAGGGGGGACAGGGGGCCTTCACCCCTCCACTTT	CARGDRGPSPLHF
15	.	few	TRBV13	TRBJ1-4	TGTGCCAGCAGCACCGGCGGACAGCCCAATGAAAAACTGTTTTTT	CASSTGGQPNEKLFF
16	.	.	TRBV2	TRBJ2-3	TGTGCCAGCAGTGAACGTCTTGGCGGGGCAGCAGATACGCAGTATTTT	CASSERLGGAADTQYF
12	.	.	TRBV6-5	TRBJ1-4	TGTGCCAGCAGTTACTCGAGTGAAAAACTGTTTTTT	CASSYSSEKLFF
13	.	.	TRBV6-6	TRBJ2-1	TGTGCCAGCACCATGACAGAGTACAATGAGCAGTTCTTC	CASTMTEYNEQFF
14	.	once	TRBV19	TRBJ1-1	TGTGCCAGTAGGGGAGGGACTTTGAACACTGAAGCTTTCTTT	CASRGGTLNTEAFF
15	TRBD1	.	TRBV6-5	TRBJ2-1	TGTGCCAGTAACCCGGGACAGGGGTCTTACAATGAGCAGTTCTTC	CASNPGQGSYNEQFF
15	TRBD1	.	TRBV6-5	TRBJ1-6	TGTGCCAGCAGTTCCGACAGGGCCTATAATTCACCCCTCCACTTT	CASSSDRAYNSPLHF
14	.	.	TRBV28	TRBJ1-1	TGTGCCAGCAGGGTTCAAGGGGGAGTCACTGAAGCTTTCTTT	CASRVQGGVTEAFF
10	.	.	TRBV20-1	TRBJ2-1	TGCAGTGTTAACGGCGGTGAGCAGTTCTTC	CSVNGGEQFF
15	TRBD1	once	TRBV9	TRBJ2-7	TGTGCCAGCAGCGTAGGGGGACAGGGGGGCTACGAGCAGTACTTC	CASSVGGQGGYEQYF
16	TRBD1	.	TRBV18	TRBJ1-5	TGTGCCAGCTCACGAACGACAGGGGATAGCAATCAGCCCCAGCATTTT	CASSRTTGDSNQPQHF
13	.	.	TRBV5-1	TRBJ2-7	TGCGCCAGCAGGCTGGCGGTAGGGGGCGAGCAGTACTTC	CASRLAVGGEQYF
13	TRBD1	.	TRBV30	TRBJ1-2	TGTGCCTGGAGCGACAGGGAGACCGGCGGCTACACCTTC	CAWSDRETGGYTF
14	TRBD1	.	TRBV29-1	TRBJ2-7	TGCAGCGTTCTGGGGGACAGGGGGCTTTACGAGCAGTACTTC	CSVLGDRGLYEQYF
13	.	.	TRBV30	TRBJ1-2	TGTGCCGGGAAAAGGGGGGGCGACTATGGCTACACCTTC	CAGKRGGDYGYTF
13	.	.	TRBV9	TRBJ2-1	TGTGCCAGCAGCGTAGAAGTTAACTATGAGCAGTTCTTC	CASSVEVNYEQFF